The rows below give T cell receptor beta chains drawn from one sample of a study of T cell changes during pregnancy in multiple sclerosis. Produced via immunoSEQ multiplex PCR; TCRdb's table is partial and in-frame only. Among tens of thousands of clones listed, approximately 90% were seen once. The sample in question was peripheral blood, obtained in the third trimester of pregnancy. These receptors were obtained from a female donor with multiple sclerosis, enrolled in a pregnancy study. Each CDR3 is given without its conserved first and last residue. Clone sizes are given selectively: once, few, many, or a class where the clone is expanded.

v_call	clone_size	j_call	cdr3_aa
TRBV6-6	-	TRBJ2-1	ASSAPREDNEQF
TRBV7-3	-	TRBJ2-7	ASSLGRGGYEQY
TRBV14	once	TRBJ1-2	ASSQVGPPRVPIYGYT
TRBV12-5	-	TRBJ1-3	ASIRSSGNTIY
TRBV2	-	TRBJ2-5	ASSVVGGLQETQY
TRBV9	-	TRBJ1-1	ASSVGDRGYTEAF
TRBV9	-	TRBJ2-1	ASSGTSGGTTSYNEQF
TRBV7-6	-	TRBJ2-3	ASSPQFSTDTQY
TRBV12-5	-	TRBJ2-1	ASGSLFLTSASYNEQF
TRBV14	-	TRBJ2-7	ASSQPSIYEQY
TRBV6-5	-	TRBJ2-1	ASSYSTSGGGNEQF
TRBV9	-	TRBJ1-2	ASSPSGTLGVYGYT
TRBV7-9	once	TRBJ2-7	ASILMGVRGSEQY
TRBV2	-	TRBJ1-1	ASRGTGALLNTEAF
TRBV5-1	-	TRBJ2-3	ASSFGQGAGNTQY
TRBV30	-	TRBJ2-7	AWTYPSDRSYEQY
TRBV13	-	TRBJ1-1	ASSLPLRGRVEAF
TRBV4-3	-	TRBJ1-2	ASSQDSEVPYGYT
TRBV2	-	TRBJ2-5	ASSEIEASSGTQY
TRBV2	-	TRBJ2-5	ASSESSETQY
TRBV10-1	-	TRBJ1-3	ASSEGVNSGNTIY
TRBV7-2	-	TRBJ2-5	ASSLEAGGQETQY
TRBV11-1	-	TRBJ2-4	ASSSGQGVRIQY
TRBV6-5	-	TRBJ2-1	ASSPGTRRVQF
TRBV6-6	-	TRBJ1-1	ASSSSDRGNTEAF
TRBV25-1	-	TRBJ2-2	ASSEFQGATGELF
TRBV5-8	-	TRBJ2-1	ASSFGVPREFHNEQF
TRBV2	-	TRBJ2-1	ASIRSGDIYNEQF
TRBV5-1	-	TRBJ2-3	ASTLNSPTDTQY
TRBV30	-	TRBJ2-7	AWSVRWLGRQGAQY
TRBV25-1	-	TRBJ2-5	ASSGQGQGIGETQY
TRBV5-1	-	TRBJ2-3	ASSLKTSGDTDTQY
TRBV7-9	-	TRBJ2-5	ASSQNSQGGETQY
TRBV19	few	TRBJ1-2	ASRGTSYNYGYT
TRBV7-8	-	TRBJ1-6	ASSLGYRDRLNSPLH
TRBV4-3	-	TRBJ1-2	ASSQGAFGFYGYT
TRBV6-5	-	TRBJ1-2	ASSISWTHYGYT
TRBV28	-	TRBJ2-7	ASMAFRARYEQY
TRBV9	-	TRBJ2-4	ASSIGTSGKNIQY
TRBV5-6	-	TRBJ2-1	ASSRLGGQF
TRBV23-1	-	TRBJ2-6	ASSHRDKGQGGANVLT
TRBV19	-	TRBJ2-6	ASMDSGFGGANVLT
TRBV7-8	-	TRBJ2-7	ASSFPGAYEQY
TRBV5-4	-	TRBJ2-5	ASSLNRGPETQY